This T cell receptor (beta chain) was retrieved from a study of graft-versus-host responses after intestinal transplantation. At the level of the study: Those transplanted obtained multivisceral, liver-intestinal, or isolated intestinal grafts. The whole recipient group had anti-thymocyte globulin induction followed by tacrolimus and steroids for about three years.

In regard to this clone: Antigen: not known.

Sequencing used immunoSEQ multiplex PCR; TCRdb keeps in-frame clones, though not all of them. Of some 120,000 clones detected, over 85% appear once; the ten largest clones hold 0.2% to 0.25%. V was shortened by 2 bases and J by 8 bases, with 12 bases between the two germline ends. Germline CDR1 reads MNHEY; CDR2 reads SVGAGI. The CDR3 consists of 13 residues. Findings of the study overall: There was an association between peak levels of circulating GvH clones and early post-transplant HvG declines. Recipient-marrow GvH clones were detected, some having first appeared in ileum or blood.

J is TRBJ1-2 and V is TRBV6-5; possibly TRBD1 for D (5 bases). This sequence was found in a human donor who was the organ donor for an intestinal transplant. Sequenced here: unstimulated CD4+ T cells sorted from spleen or lymph node cells, sampled before transplant. The DNA of the CDR3 is TGTGCCAGCAGTTACGGGGGTCCTCGAGGCTACACCTTC. It translates to CASSYGGPRGYTF.